Below, 20 T cell receptor beta chains from the same sample are listed, as sequenced in a study of OX40 agonist ivuxolimab in advanced cancers. TCRdb keeps only in-frame clones here, not all; method: immunoSEQ multiplex PCR. The data hold tens of thousands of clones, with more than 80% observed a single time. The source was CD4+ or CD8+ T cells sorted from blood, collected in a trial of the OX40 agonist ivuxolimab. The source is an adult with an advanced solid tumor such as melanoma, head and neck, liver or kidney cancer.

This chain uses TRBV19 with TRBJ2-3; possible D gene TRBD2, 6 bases. The V gene's germline CDR1 is LNHDA and CDR2 SQIVND (reference sequence). The V end lost 1 base, the J end lost 4 bases, and 18 bases lay between the germline ends. This CDR3 is 17 amino acids long. The DNA of the CDR3 is TGTGCCAGTAGTATAGGAATGGGGGGATCAGCATCAGATACGCAGTATTTT. Translating it yields CASSIGMGGSASDTQYF.

The CDR3 DNA reads TGCGCCAGCAGTGATTTTAAAGGGGAAGATAAGGACTACGAGCAGTACTTC. Its translation: CASSDFKGEDKDYEQYF. The chain has TRBV10-1 and TRBJ2-7, with D possibly matching TRBD1 (5 bases). V gave up 3 bases and J gave up 3 bases, with 21 bases separating them. The length of the CDR3 is 17 residues. Germline V gene data show CDR1 as WNHNN and CDR2 as SYGVQD (reference sequence).

The gene calls are TRBV6-1 and TRBJ1-6; 7 bases are a match to TRBD1. This CDR3 has 15 amino acids. V trimming: 7 bases; J trimming: 6 bases; junction bases outside the gene matches: 9. Germline values: CDR1 MNHNS, CDR2 SASEGT. For the CDR3, the DNA is TGTGCCAGCATTGCCTACAGGGGTAGTAATTCACCCCTCCACTTT. It encodes CASIAYRGSNSPLHF.

The chain carries TRBV7-3 and TRBJ2-7; D gene ambiguous. V dropped 3 bases and J dropped 5 bases, with 8 bases sitting between them. This CDR3 has 12 residues. Germline CDR1 is SGHTA and CDR2 is FQGTGA. Written as DNA, the CDR3 is TGTGCCAGCAGCTTCGGGTTGGACGAGCAGTACTTC. Protein: CASSFGLDEQYF.

J is TRBJ1-1 and V is TRBV5-1; D is ambiguous. Germline V gene sequence: CDR1 SGHRS, CDR2 YFSETQ. This CDR3 is 13 amino acids long. The V and J ends lost 3 bases and 4 bases respectively, with 10 bases between them. CDR3 loop: CASSWNSVTEAFF. The CDR3 bases are TGCGCCAGCAGCTGGAACAGCGTCACTGAAGCTTTCTTT.

The J gene is TRBJ2-7, the V gene TRBV7-6, with 9 bases fitting TRBD2. Unmatched junction bases numbered 7, after V lost 1 base and J lost 3 bases. There are 16 residues in the CDR3. CDR1 is SGHVS, CDR2 FNYEAQ, per germline. Written as DNA, the CDR3 is TGTGCCAGCAGCTTAGGTCCTAGCGGGACTATCTACGAGCAGTACTTC. Residues: CASSLGPSGTIYEQYF.

The chain carries TRBV2 and TRBJ1-4, with 7 bases identical to TRBD1. From germline, CDR1 is SNHLY and CDR2 FYNNEI. The ends lost 6 bases at V and 2 bases at J; junction bases unmatched: 6. The CDR3 spans 15 residues. Here the CDR3 reads CASRFQGGTNEKLFF. The CDR3 DNA is TGTGCCAGCAGATTTCAGGGGGGGACTAATGAAAAACTGTTTTTT. Using reference TRBV2 and TRBJ1-4 for the parts outside the CDR3, the full variable domain is EPEVTQTPSHQVTQMGQEVILRCVPISNHLYFYWYRQILGQKVEFLVSFYNNEISEKSEIFDDQFSVERPDGSNFTLKIRSTKLEDSAMYFCASRFQGGTNEKLFFGSGTQLSVL.

This chain uses TRBV7-8 with TRBJ2-7; 7 bases fit TRBD2. Germline assignment: CDR1 SGHVS and CDR2 FQNEAQ. Trimming cost V 1 base and J 7 bases; bases outside gene matches: 7. The CDR3 runs to 14 residues. Here the CDR3 reads CASSLERGGREQYF. CDR3 coding DNA: TGTGCCAGCAGCTTAGAGCGGGGAGGGCGGGAGCAGTACTTC.

The chain is built from TRBV6-5 and TRBJ1-1; D gene ambiguous. V was pared by 0 bases and J by 1 base, with 6 bases between. Germline V gene data show CDR1 as MNHEY and CDR2 as SVGAGI. This CDR3 is built from 14 residues. The CDR3 bases are TGTGCCAGCAGTTACTCGAATGGGAACACTGAAGCTTTCTTT. It translates to CASSYSNGNTEAFF.

The chain couples TRBV15 to TRBJ1-4, with TRBD1 matching 9 bases. V lost 5 bases and J lost 7; bases outside the gene matches: 14. The CDR3 has 17 residues. CDR1 and CDR2 (germline): LNHNV, YYDKDF (reference sequence). CDR3 loop: CATSGQGPGQGLEKLFF. In DNA, the CDR3 is TGTGCCACCAGCGGCCAGGGACCGGGACAGGGACTTGAAAAACTGTTTTTT.

This rearrangement joins TRBV28 to TRBJ2-5; 7 nucleotides agree with TRBD1. The end of the DNA is better explained by TRBJ2-7, so the J call may be wrong. Per the germline V gene, CDR1 is MDHEN and CDR2 is SYDVKM. The CDR3 is 16 residues long. The CDR3 loop reads CASSPMGTESSYEQYF. As DNA, the CDR3 is TGTGCCAGCAGTCCCATGGGGACAGAAAGCTCCTACGAGCAGTACTTC.

This clone has only a few counts. This rearrangement joins TRBV5-1 to TRBJ1-6; the D is unclear. Trimming stripped 1 base from V and 6 bases from J, with 17 bases between. The length of the CDR3 is 17 residues. Germline loops: CDR1 SGHRS, CDR2 YFSETQ. The CDR3 spells CASSLSPVRSGNSPLHF. The CDR3 DNA reads as TGCGCCAGCAGCTTGTCCCCTGTCAGGAGCGGTAATTCACCCCTCCACTTT.

The chain recombines TRBV29-1 with TRBJ2-1; 8 bases are a match to TRBD2. Germline assignment: CDR1 SQVTM and CDR2 ANQGSEA. After removal of 4 bases from V and 4 bases from J, the junction contained 9 bases not matched to a gene. The CDR3 is made up of 15 amino acids. DNA for the CDR3: TGCAGCGTTGGAGACCTAGCGGGTAGTTACAATGAGCAGTTCTTC. Its protein is CSVGDLAGSYNEQFF.

The CDR3 is CASSFSGINRKFF. CDR3 coding DNA: TGTGCCAGCAGTTTTTCAGGGATAAACAGAAAGTTCTTC. V and J are TRBV28 and TRBJ2-1; D is perhaps TRBD1 (5 bases). V lost 3 bases to trimming and J lost 14 bases, with 17 bases between them. Per the germline V gene, CDR1 is MDHEN and CDR2 is SYDVKM. The CDR3 runs 13 residues. Drawing the rest from reference TRBV28 and TRBJ2-1, the complete variable domain is DVKVTQSSRYLVKRTGEKVFLECVQDMDHENMFWYRQDPGLGLRLIYFSYDVKMKEKGDIPEGYSVSREKKERFSLILESASTNQTSMYLCASSFSGINRKFFGPGTRLTVL.

The chain combines TRBV29-1 with TRBJ1-3; possibly TRBD1 for D (5 bases). The germline V gene has CDR1 SQVTM and CDR2 ANQGSEA. The CDR3 covers 13 residues. Trimming removed 7 bases at V and 9 bases at J, with 19 bases between. The CDR3 is CSADGGLDGTIYF. For the CDR3, the DNA is TGCAGCGCCGACGGGGGATTGGACGGCACCATATATTTT.

The chain employs TRBV5-8 and TRBJ1-5, with D perhaps TRBD1 (5 bases). The V and J ends lost 1 base and 6 bases respectively, with 17 bases between them. The germline CDR1 and CDR2 sequences are SGHTS and YDEGEE. This CDR3 is built from 16 residues. The CDR3 DNA reads as TGTGCCAGCAGCTTGCGAGCCGGGGGTCGGTTTCAGCCCCAGCATTTT. Its translation: CASSLRAGGRFQPQHF.

The rearrangement joins TRBV6-1 to TRBJ2-4; D uncertain. The germline V and J ends were trimmed by 3 bases and 0 bases, with 9 bases remaining between them. Germline V gene lookup returns CDR1 MNHNS and CDR2 SASEGT. There are 15 residues in the CDR3. CDR3 nucleotide sequence: TGTGCCAGCAGTGACCCTACAGTAGCCAAAAACATTCAGTACTTC. It is translated as CASSDPTVAKNIQYF.

The chain carries TRBV7-2 and TRBJ2-5, with D uncertain. Germline V lookup: CDR1 SGHTA, CDR2 FQGNSA. The V end was cut by 3 bases, the J end by 6 bases, with 5 bases between. This CDR3 spans 11 amino acids. The CDR3 sequence: CASSLAQTQYF. DNA of the CDR3: TGTGCCAGCAGCTTGGCGCAGACCCAGTACTTC.

The V gene is TRBV2, the J gene TRBJ1-1; 9 bases match TRBD1. The CDR3 length is 14 residues. Germline assignment: CDR1 SNHLY and CDR2 FYNNEI. Trimming removed 8 bases from V and 5 bases from J; junction bases left unmatched: 9. The CDR3 region is CASEGGTGSTEAFF. The CDR3 DNA sequence: TGTGCCAGCGAGGGAGGGACAGGGAGTACTGAAGCTTTCTTT.

The chain joins TRBV6-5 to TRBJ1-2, with TRBD1 matching 10 bases. CDR3 length: 15 amino acids. CDR1 and CDR2 (germline): MNHEY, SVGAGI. Losses at the gene ends were 7 bases for V and 7 bases for J; bases not matched to a gene: 12. In DNA, the CDR3 is TGTGCCAGCACCATGACAGGGGGCGGATCCAGTGGCTACACCTTC. Its translation: CASTMTGGGSSGYTF.